The 25 T cell receptor beta chains below come from one sample, sequenced in a study of T-cell memory formation after mild COVID-19. MiXCR was run by TCRdb on the 5' RACE reads, yielding one entry per CDR3 protein. The sample has about 540,000 distinct CDR3 sequences; roughly 20% are singletons. Sample: PBMCs or a T cell subset sorted from them (not recorded which). The receptors shown here come from an adult woman who had mild COVID-19 (a few samples of this study predate the infection). Cell type and time point are not known.

The chain carries TRBV6-1 and TRBJ2-1; 11 bases agree with TRBD2. The CDR3 extends over 16 amino acids. Germline values: CDR1 MNHNS, CDR2 SASEGT. Germline trimming cut 5 bases from V and 4 bases from J; bases unmatched to any gene: 7. CDR3 bases: TGTGCCAGCAGTTTCTTTCCTAGCGGGGGGTACAATGAGCAGTTCTTC. Residues: CASSFFPSGGYNEQFF.

This clonotype was counted a few times. V gene TRBV7-6 combines with J gene TRBJ2-2; D remains unclear. Germline CDR1 and CDR2: SGHVS and FNYEAQ. CDR3 length: 16 amino acids. Trimming took 3 bases from V and 1 from J, leaving 12 bases between them. The CDR3 DNA reads as TGTGCCAGCAGCTTTACTAATCGCGGGAACACCGGGGAGCTGTTTTTT. This translates into CASSFTNRGNTGELFF. The full variable domain, completed using reference TRBV7-6 and TRBJ2-2, is GAGVSQSPRYKVTKRGQDVALRCDPISGHVSLYWYRQALGQGPEFLTYFNYEAQQDKSGLPNDRFSAERPEGSISTLTIQRTEQRDSAMYRCASSFTNRGNTGELFFGEGSRLTVL.

This clonotype came up a few times. The rearrangement uses TRBV5-4 and TRBJ2-7, with D unclear. Trimming shortened V by 2 bases and J by 0 bases, and 12 bases separated the two germline ends. Germline values: CDR1 SGHNT, CDR2 YYREEE (reference sequence). The CDR3 covers 15 residues. CDR3 bases: TGTGCCAGCAGCTTATTTGGCGGACGCTCCTACGAGCAGTACTTC. This codes for CASSLFGGRSYEQYF. Full variable domain (outside the CDR3, taken from reference TRBV5-4 and TRBJ2-7): ETGVTQSPTHLIKTRGQQVTLRCSSQSGHNTVSWYQQALGQGPQFIFQYYREEENGRGNFPPRFSGLQFPNYSSELNVNALELDDSALYLCASSLFGGRSYEQYFGPGTRLTVT.

The sample holds a few counts of this clonotype. The chain uses TRBV6-2 or TRBV6-3 and TRBJ2-1; D is unresolved. This CDR3 contains 16 residues. Per germline, CDR1 MNHEY and CDR2 SVGEGT. V was trimmed by 6 bases and J by 0 bases, leaving 15 bases between them. This CDR3 is CASRKLAASSYNEQFF. CDR3 sequence (DNA): TGTGCCAGCAGGAAATTGGCAGCTAGCTCCTACAATGAGCAGTTCTTC.

There are a few counts of this clonotype. The chain has TRBV12-3 or TRBV12-4 and TRBJ2-1; D call uncertain. The CDR3 extends over 13 amino acids. The V and J ends lost 3 bases and 6 bases respectively, with 9 bases between them. The CDR3 DNA reads TGTGCCAGCAGTTTTAACGCGCTCAATGAGCAGTTCTTC. Translated: CASSFNALNEQFF.

The V and J genes are TRBV11-2 and TRBJ2-7, with TRBD2 matching over 12 bases. The CDR3 runs 19 residues. Germline V gene data show CDR1 as SGHAT and CDR2 as FQNNGV. V shed 0 bases, J shed 1 base, and the junction held 10 bases outside the gene matches. The CDR3 DNA is TGTGCCAGCAGCTTAGATTTAGATACTAGCGGGGGGCCGTCCTACGAGCAGTACTTC. Protein: CASSLDLDTSGGPSYEQYF. Together with reference TRBV11-2 and TRBJ2-7, the CDR3 gives the full variable domain: EAGVAQSPRYKIIEKRQSVAFWCNPISGHATLYWYQQILGQGPKLLIQFQNNGVVDDSQLPKDRFSAERLKGVDSTLKIQPAKLEDSAVYLCASSLDLDTSGGPSYEQYFGPGTRLTVT.

In this sample, this clonotype turned up once. The V gene is TRBV6-2 or TRBV6-3, the J gene TRBJ1-2, with unresolved D. Germline CDR1 reads MNHEY; CDR2 reads SVGEGT. CDR3 size: 13 residues. Trimming cost V 7 bases and J 4 bases, with 13 bases left between them. CDR3 nucleotides: TGTGCCAGCACCCGGCCCGGGAGCTATGGCTACACCTTC. It encodes CASTRPGSYGYTF.

This clonotype was detected a few times. V and J are TRBV19 and TRBJ1-2; a possible D gene is TRBD1 (5 bases). From germline, CDR1 is LNHDA and CDR2 SQIVND (reference sequence). Trimming removed 7 bases at V and 0 bases at J, with 9 bases between. The CDR3 runs to 13 residues. The DNA of the CDR3 is TGTGCCAGTACGAGACAGACTAACTATGGCTACACCTTC. This sequence encodes CASTRQTNYGYTF.

This chain uses TRBV18 with TRBJ2-3; 10 bases are shared with TRBD2. There are 15 residues in the CDR3. From germline, CDR1 is KGHSH and CDR2 LQKENI. Trimming cost V 6 bases and J 7 bases; bases outside gene matches: 10. The CDR3 region is CASSSGLALRNTQYF. CDR3 nucleotides: TGTGCCAGCTCGTCGGGACTAGCGCTTCGGAATACGCAGTATTTT.

The chain links TRBV10-3 to TRBJ1-5; D might be TRBD1 (6 bases). The CDR3 length is 14 residues. Trimming took 3 bases from V and 7 from J, leaving 13 bases between them. Germline assignment: CDR1 ENHRY and CDR2 SYGVKD. As DNA, the CDR3 is TGTGCCATCAGTGAAGGACAGTCAGGACAGCCCCAGCATTTT. Translating gives CAISEGQSGQPQHF.

There are a few counts of this clonotype. The J gene is TRBJ2-1, the V gene TRBV6-1; D unresolved. Trimming shortened V by 4 bases and J by 4 bases, and 14 bases separated the two germline ends. This CDR3 is 15 amino acids long. Germline V gene lookup returns CDR1 MNHNS and CDR2 SASEGT. CDR3: CASSAGTIPYNEQFF. The CDR3 DNA reads as TGTGCCAGCAGTGCGGGCACAATACCTTACAATGAGCAGTTCTTC.

The chain carries TRBV4-2 and TRBJ2-7; 7 bases are a match to TRBD2. Germline trimming cut 1 base from V and 3 bases from J; bases unmatched to any gene: 9. The CDR3 consists of 16 residues. Germline V gene lookup returns CDR1 LGHNA and CDR2 YNFKEQ. CDR3 sequence reads: CASSQVAGAPYYEQYF. The CDR3 nucleotides are TGTGCCAGCAGCCAAGTGGCGGGAGCCCCCTACTACGAGCAGTACTTC.

This clonotype was counted only a few times. The chain links TRBV25-1 to TRBJ1-5, with D uncertain. Trimming shortened V by 2 bases and J by 0 bases, and 8 bases separated the two germline ends. The germline gives CDR1 MGHDK, CDR2 SYGVNS. This CDR3 contains 15 residues. The CDR3 region has the DNA TGTGCCAGCAGTGAAAGTTTGGGTAGCAATCAGCCCCAGCATTTT. Its translation is CASSESLGSNQPQHF.

V gene TRBV7-9 combines with J gene TRBJ2-5; D is unclear. This CDR3 spans 13 amino acids. CDR1 and CDR2 (germline): SEHNR, FQNEAQ (reference sequence). The V gene lost 5 bases and the J gene lost 2 bases, with 9 bases spanning the gap. DNA for the CDR3: TGTGCCAGCAGCCATGGGATACAAGAGACCCAGTACTTC. Protein product: CASSHGIQETQYF.

This clonotype came up a few times. J is TRBJ1-2 and V is TRBV4-2; 10 bases are shared with TRBD1. The CDR3 loop spans 14 amino acids. The J segment lost 6 bases and the V segment lost 7 bases, leaving 8 bases of the junction unmatched. Germline CDR1 LGHNA, CDR2 YNFKEQ. CDR3 in DNA: TGTGCCAGCACCCTAAGCGGGACAGGGGATGGCTACACCTTC. Its translation: CASTLSGTGDGYTF.

A few counts support this clonotype. This CDR3 reads CASSYLQGEQYF. The CDR3 DNA reads TGTGCCAGCAGTTACCTACAGGGCGAGCAGTACTTC. The chain combines TRBV6-5 with TRBJ2-7, with D possibly TRBD1 on 6 matching bases. Trimming cost V 2 bases and J 6 bases, with 8 bases left between them. The CDR3 runs to 12 residues. CDR1 and CDR2 (germline): MNHEY, SVGAGI.

This clonotype was seen a few times. The rearrangement uses TRBV29-1 and TRBJ2-5, with D perhaps matching TRBD2 (5 bases). This CDR3 is 14 amino acids long. V lost 5 bases, J lost 4 bases, and 17 bases lay in between. CDR1 SQVTM and CDR2 ANQGSEA come from the germline V gene. CDR3 region: CSVSGRAPLETQYF. The CDR3 coding sequence is TGCAGCGTTTCGGGAAGGGCTCCGTTAGAGACCCAGTACTTC.

Only a few counts were recorded for this clonotype. The rearrangement links TRBV19 to TRBJ2-5; TRBD2 aligns across 9 bases. Germline lookup yields CDR1 LNHDA and CDR2 SQIVND (reference sequence). Trimming removed 1 base from V and 5 bases from J; junction bases left unmatched: 8. The CDR3 is made up of 16 amino acids. The CDR3 loop reads CASSIGIAGEGETQYF. CDR3 DNA sequence: TGTGCCAGTAGTATAGGTATAGCGGGAGAGGGGGAGACCCAGTACTTC.

A few counts support this clonotype. CDR3 residues: CASTPGQVGYEQYF. The CDR3, as DNA: TGTGCCAGCACCCCGGGACAGGTTGGCTACGAGCAGTACTTC. The chain employs TRBV28 and TRBJ2-7; 8 positions match TRBD1. From germline, CDR1 is MDHEN and CDR2 SYDVKM. With 7 bases clipped from V and 3 bases from J, the junction kept 8 bases outside the gene matches. CDR3 length: 14 residues.

In its sample, this clonotype was seen a few times. This chain joins TRBV14 and TRBJ2-7, with D maybe TRBD2 (5 bases). Trimming left V 0 bases short and J 6 bases short, with 21 bases between. CDR1 SGHDN and CDR2 FVKESK come from the germline V gene. The CDR3 loop spans 17 amino acids. Written as DNA, the CDR3 is TGTGCCAGCAGCCAAGATTCAGACGGGGTCCGTTATCTCGAGCAGTACTTC. It is translated as CASSQDSDGVRYLEQYF.

This clonotype was seen ten or more times. The chain carries TRBV7-3 and TRBJ1-2, with D unclear. The CDR3 length is 16 residues. V lost 5 bases to trimming and J lost 7 bases, with 23 bases between them. From germline, CDR1 is SGHTA and CDR2 FQGTGA. CDR3 coding DNA: TGTGCCAGCAGCCCAGGTCAGACTTCCAGGACGAGTGGCTACACCTTC. Protein sequence: CASSPGQTSRTSGYTF.

As for this clonotype: A read error may be the cause here, since a much bigger clone is one base away. V is TRBV20-1 and J is TRBJ1-5; tentatively, D is TRBD1 (6 bases). V gave up 6 bases and J gave up 3 bases, with 18 bases separating them. The CDR3 length is 15 residues. Per germline, CDR1 DFQATT and CDR2 SNEGSKA (reference sequence). CDR3 protein: CSARHGAGANQPQHF. For the CDR3, the DNA is TGCAGTGCCAGACATGGTGCGGGGGCCAATCAGCCCCAGCATTTT.

The chain links TRBV4-3 to TRBJ1-2, with D possibly TRBD1 on 6 matching bases. The V end lost 4 bases, the J end lost 8 bases, and 20 bases lay between the germline ends. Germline loops: CDR1 LGHNA, CDR2 YSLEER. This CDR3 is 15 amino acids long. CDR3 sequence (DNA): TGCGCCAGCAGCCTGAGGGGCAGGGGATCAGGAGGCTACACCTTC. It specifies CASSLRGRGSGGYTF.

The J gene is TRBJ1-6, the V gene TRBV5-6; 10 bases are shared with TRBD1. V gave up 0 bases and J gave up 2 bases; unmatched junction bases: 2. Germline assignment: CDR1 SGHDT and CDR2 YYEEEE. This CDR3 region has 17 residues. The chain's CDR3 is CASSLGQGAAYNSPLHF. The CDR3 DNA is TGTGCCAGCAGCTTGGGACAGGGGGCGGCCTATAATTCACCCCTCCACTTT.

Only a few counts were recorded for this clonotype. This rearrangement joins TRBV7-2 to TRBJ2-3; D call uncertain. This CDR3 has 16 residues. CDR1 is SGHTA, CDR2 FQGNSA, per germline. V lost 1 base to trimming and J lost 1 base, with 12 bases between them. This chain's CDR3 is CASSLVALGGTDTQYF. CDR3 in DNA: TGTGCCAGCAGCTTAGTGGCCCTCGGAGGCACAGATACGCAGTATTTT.